What follows is one T cell receptor (beta chain) and its context. The antigen remains undetermined. These data are taken from a study of T cells after yellow fever vaccination. Background on the study: Low-cell-number fractions were prepared with SMART-Seq v4 Ultra Low Input.

Points from the study as a whole: Among all clonotypes, a small share was observed in both CD4 and CD8 compartments. Contaminating bulk clonotypes could be abundant in FACS-sorted repertoires. The secondary response showed a weaker magnitude and a faster peak, day 5 versus 15.

The CDR3 runs to 16 residues. Germline assignment: CDR1 SGHTS and CDR2 YDEGEE. V was shortened by 1 base and J by 2 bases, with 12 bases between the two germline ends. From the 5' RACE reads, TCRdb called clonotypes with MiXCR, one entry per CDR3 protein. The data contain under 200,000 distinct CDR3 sequences, 5.5% to 7.5% of them singletons. The sequencing used CD4+ T cells sorted from PBMCs, collected 5 days after the first yellow fever vaccination. The chain links TRBV5-8 to TRBJ2-2; D is ambiguous. The source of this sequence is a man younger than 35 who received the YFV17D yellow fever vaccine. CDR3 DNA: TGTGCCAGCAGCTTGTATCCAGTCCGAAACACCGGGGAGCTGTTTTTT. It encodes CASSLYPVRNTGELFF.